Shown below are 9 T cell receptor beta chains from a single sample sequenced in a study of CD8 T cells in ankylosing spondylitis. Their cognate antigens are unknown. TCRdb independently ran MiXCR on the 5' RACE reads; one entry per CDR3 protein. The sample consists of over 600,000 distinct CDR3 sequences, around 20% of them appearing once. Overall study findings and caveats: Among TCR beta sequences, a motif of several highly homologous variants appeared characteristic of ankylosing spondylitis blood.

Material: blood, either unsorted or a sorted T cell fraction (not recorded which). These receptors were taken from a male donor with ankylosing spondylitis.

This clonotype was recorded at least ten times. The chain couples TRBV3-1 to TRBJ1-1; no firm D call. The CDR3 is 13 residues long. CDR1 is LGHDT and CDR2 is YNNKEL in the germline V gene (reference sequence). Trimming stripped 5 bases from V and 2 bases from J, with 9 bases between. CDR3 nucleotide sequence: TGTGCCAGCAGCTCCGCTATAAACACTGAAGCTTTCTTT. It translates to CASSSAINTEAFF.

This clonotype appeared a few times. This chain connects TRBV3-1 to TRBJ2-5, with D unresolved. The germline V gene has CDR1 LGHDT and CDR2 YNNKEL (reference sequence). The CDR3 runs 15 residues. The V end was cut by 0 bases, the J end by 4 bases, with 12 bases between. The DNA of the CDR3 is TGTGCCAGCAGCCAAGACTGGTCAGGTCGAGAGACCCAGTACTTC. Protein sequence: CASSQDWSGRETQYF.

This sequence joins TRBV11-1 and TRBJ2-7; weak D call: TRBD1 (6 bases). The CDR3 has 19 residues. Trimming took off 6 bases at V and 2 bases at J, with 29 bases between the two ends. From germline, CDR1 is SGHAT and CDR2 FQDESV (reference sequence). This chain's CDR3 is CASRPQGNRGPTQTYEQYF. In DNA, the CDR3 is TGTGCCAGCAGACCCCAGGGGAACCGGGGCCCAACCCAGACCTACGAGCAGTACTTC. The whole variable domain, remainder taken from reference TRBV11-1 and TRBJ2-7, is EAEVAQSPRYKITEKSQAVAFWCDPISGHATLYWYRQILGQGPELLVQFQDESVVDDSQLPKDRFSAERLKGVDSTLKIQPAELGDSAMYLCASRPQGNRGPTQTYEQYFGPGTRLTVT.

This clonotype was recorded a few times. This rearrangement joins TRBV10-3 to TRBJ2-5, with D possibly TRBD1 on 6 matching bases. This CDR3 has 15 residues. V lost 6 bases and J 5 bases, leaving 19 bases between the germline ends. Germline V CDR1 and CDR2: ENHRY, SYGVKD. CDR3 DNA sequence: TGTGCCATCAGCACAACGACAGGAGATCTTGAGACCCAGTACTTC. Translating it yields CAISTTTGDLETQYF.

The gene calls are TRBV12-3 or TRBV12-4 and TRBJ2-5; no clear D gene. The CDR3 is 14 residues long. V lost 3 bases and J 5 bases, leaving 13 bases between the germline ends. CDR3 DNA sequence: TGTGCCAGCAGTTTCCGAACAAATGGGGAGACCCAGTACTTC. Residues: CASSFRTNGETQYF.

In this sample, this clonotype turned up many times. At one boundary the junction diverges from the germline segment, which might be a read error. The chain has TRBV5-1 and TRBJ2-1; 7 bases are a match to TRBD2. The CDR3 has 15 residues. Germline V gives CDR1 SGHRS, CDR2 YFSETQ. The CDR3: CASSSGGSSYNEQFF. CDR3 nucleotide sequence: TGTGCCAGCAGTTCCGGGGGGAGCTCCTACAATGAGCAGTTCTTC. The full variable domain, in which reference TRBV5-1 and TRBJ2-1 provide the parts outside the CDR3, is KAGVTQTPRYLIKTRGQQVTLSCSPISGHRSVSWYQQTPGQGLQFLFEYFSETQRNKGNFPGRFSGRQFSNSRSEMNVSTLELGDSALYLCASSSGGSSYNEQFFGPGTRLTVL.

The V gene is TRBV2, the J gene TRBJ2-1; 8 nucleotides line up with TRBD1. The CDR3 length is 14 residues. The V segment lost 4 bases and the J segment 4 bases; nucleotides outside the gene matches: 3. Germline V gene lookup returns CDR1 SNHLY and CDR2 FYNNEI. For the CDR3, the DNA is TGTGCCAGCAGTGCCGGGGACAGGTACAATGAGCAGTTCTTC. The encoded protein is CASSAGDRYNEQFF.

This clonotype was counted only a few times. This chain links TRBV7-9 with TRBJ1-2; D not resolved. The germline V gene encodes CDR1 SEHNR and CDR2 FQNEAQ (reference sequence). This CDR3 has 11 residues. Trimming stripped 1 base from V and 6 bases from J, with 3 bases between. This CDR3 is CASSLGDGYTF. CDR3 nucleotide sequence: TGTGCCAGCAGCTTAGGGGATGGCTACACCTTC.

The chain links TRBV2 to TRBJ1-1; no reliable D call. Per the germline V gene, CDR1 is SNHLY and CDR2 is FYNNEI. CDR3 size: 12 residues. Between the trimmed V and J ends, which lost 3 bases and 10 bases, there was a span of 12 bases. CDR3 DNA sequence: TGTGCCAGCAGTGACCCGCGGGAACCAGCTTTCTTT. Translating it yields CASSDPREPAFF.